The 23 T cell receptor beta chains below were found in one sample sequenced in a study of T-cell reconstitution after alpha-beta-depleted transplantation in children. Unique molecular identifiers tagged the TCRbeta library. TCRdb re-called the PCR reads with MiXCR, one entry per CDR3 protein. The sample lists approximately 490,000 distinct CDR3 sequences, over 9.5% occurring once. The sequencing here drew on PBMCs, taken before TCRalphabeta/CD19-depleted stem cell transplant. These receptors were obtained from a child between 2 and 9 years old with inherited bone marrow failure, due to receive a stem cell transplant.

This clonotype was seen ten or more times. The gene calls are TRBV4-1 and TRBJ2-7; 7 nucleotides line up with TRBD2. The CDR3 runs to 15 residues. Per the germline V gene, CDR1 is MGHRA and CDR2 is YSYEKL. V shed 4 bases, J shed 4 bases, and the junction held 10 bases outside the gene matches. The CDR3 loop reads CASSRTSASTYEQYF. DNA of the CDR3: TGCGCCAGCAGCCGAACTAGCGCGTCGACTTACGAGCAGTACTTC.

This clonotype was counted at least ten times. CDR3 protein: CASSLAGQGAGDTQYF. Written as DNA, the CDR3 is TGTGCCAGCAGCTTAGCGGGACAGGGGGCGGGAGATACGCAGTATTTT. V usage is TRBV7-2 and J usage is TRBJ2-3; 12 bases are shared with TRBD1. Trimming took 0 bases from V and 5 from J; bases not matched to a gene: 3. Looked up from germline, CDR1 is SGHTA and CDR2 is FQGNSA. This CDR3 contains 16 residues.

This clonotype was seen ten or more times. The chain uses TRBV5-1 and TRBJ2-5; 13 nucleotides line up with TRBD2. V gave up 0 bases and J gave up 7 bases; unmatched junction bases: 9. Germline loops: CDR1 SGHRS, CDR2 YFSETQ. This CDR3 has 17 amino acids. The CDR3 here is CASSLETSGRRVVTQYF. For the CDR3, the DNA is TGCGCCAGCAGCTTGGAGACTAGCGGGAGGAGGGTTGTGACCCAGTACTTC.

The V and J genes are TRBV5-4 and TRBJ2-7, with 7 bases aligning to TRBD2. The CDR3 is 15 residues long. The V and J ends lost 4 bases and 0 bases, in that order; junction bases with no gene match: 7. From germline, CDR1 is SGHNT and CDR2 YYREEE (reference sequence). The CDR3 region is CASSHGGGSSYEQYF. The CDR3 region has the DNA TGTGCCAGCAGCCACGGCGGGGGTTCCTCCTACGAGCAGTACTTC.

This clonotype was recorded at least ten times. The chain links TRBV4-1 to TRBJ1-4; 10 nucleotides align to TRBD1. The V and J ends lost 1 base and 1 base, in that order; junction bases with no gene match: 9. Germline lookup yields CDR1 MGHRA and CDR2 YSYEKL. There are 19 residues in the CDR3. This chain's CDR3 is CASSQGTDGQGGTNEKLFF. In nucleotides, the CDR3 is TGCGCCAGCAGCCAAGGAACCGACGGACAGGGGGGAACTAATGAAAAACTGTTTTTT.

This clonotype occurred a few times. The rearrangement links TRBV6-1 to TRBJ2-7, with TRBD2 identical over 7 bases. This CDR3 has 14 amino acids. J gave up 2 bases and V 5 bases, and 6 bases lay outside the gene matches. Per germline, CDR1 MNHNS and CDR2 SASEGT. CDR3 loop: CASSLSGTPYEQYF. In DNA, the CDR3 is TGTGCCAGCAGTCTCAGCGGGACTCCCTACGAGCAGTACTTC.

This clonotype was counted at least ten times. This chain connects TRBV10-3 to TRBJ2-3; TRBD2 agrees at 8 bases. The germline V gene encodes CDR1 ENHRY and CDR2 SYGVKD. The junction had 4 bases not matched to a gene; V was cut back by 2 bases and J by 0 bases. This CDR3 is built from 16 residues. CDR3 loop: CAISEKGGGSTDTQYF. In DNA, the CDR3 is TGTGCCATCAGTGAGAAGGGCGGGGGGAGCACAGATACGCAGTATTTT.

This clonotype was seen a few times. This chain links TRBV19 with TRBJ2-1; possible D gene TRBD1, 5 bases. The CDR3 spans 20 residues. The V gene's germline CDR1 is LNHDA and CDR2 SQIVND (reference sequence). Trimming stripped 5 bases from V and 2 bases from J, with 28 bases between. In DNA form, the CDR3 reads TGTGCCAGTAGTCGGTTCCCAGGGTCGACAAGGCACACCACCTACAATGAGCAGTTCTTC. Residues: CASSRFPGSTRHTTYNEQFF.

The V gene is TRBV12-3 or TRBV12-4, the J gene TRBJ1-5; the match to TRBD1 covers 8 bases. This CDR3 region has 13 residues. V lost 7 bases to trimming and J lost 5 bases; unmatched junction nucleotides: 4. The CDR3 region is CASTQGAHQPQHF. Here the CDR3 DNA reads TGTGCCAGCACCCAGGGGGCACATCAGCCCCAGCATTTT.

This clonotype came up many times. This sequence joins TRBV3-1 and TRBJ2-3; 7 bases fit TRBD2. Trimming cost V 0 bases and J 4 bases; bases outside gene matches: 10. Germline CDR1 reads LGHDT; CDR2 reads YNNKEL (reference sequence). CDR3 length: 17 amino acids. The CDR3 reads CASSQDQAGPRPDTQYF. DNA for the CDR3: TGTGCCAGCAGCCAAGATCAAGCGGGACCCCGACCAGATACGCAGTATTTT.

This clonotype was seen repeatedly, ten times or more. The rearrangement uses TRBV20-1 and TRBJ1-5; D remains ambiguous. The CDR3 spans 12 residues. The ends were cut back, 0 bases at V and 5 bases at J, with 5 bases in the middle. From germline, CDR1 is DFQATT and CDR2 SNEGSKA (reference sequence). CDR3: CSARDLHQPQHF. CDR3 coding DNA: TGCAGTGCTAGAGACCTCCATCAGCCCCAGCATTTT.

This clonotype was picked up many times. The CDR3 nucleotides read TGTGCCAGCAGCTTAAGAGTTAGCGGGAGCTCCTACGAGCAGTACTTC. Translation: CASSLRVSGSSYEQYF. The chain employs TRBV11-2 and TRBJ2-7; 9 positions agree with TRBD2. Germline trimming cut 2 bases from V and 0 bases from J; bases unmatched to any gene: 5. The CDR3 is 16 residues long. Germline V gene lookup returns CDR1 SGHAT and CDR2 FQNNGV.

This clonotype was counted at least ten times. This rearrangement joins TRBV7-2 to TRBJ2-3; 14 bases are shared with TRBD2. V was clipped by 6 bases and J by 3 bases; unmatched bases: 5. Germline V gene data show CDR1 as SGHTA and CDR2 as FQGNSA. CDR3 length equals 16 residues. CDR3 nucleotide sequence: TGTGCCAGCAGGCGACTAGCGGGAGGGCCAACAGATACGCAGTATTTT. The encoded protein is CASRRLAGGPTDTQYF.

This clonotype showed up many times. This CDR3 is CASSYLSRGNEKLFF. The DNA for the CDR3 is TGTGCCAGCAGTTATTTGAGCAGGGGGAATGAAAAACTGTTTTTT. This chain links TRBV6-5 with TRBJ1-4, with TRBD1 identical over 7 bases. Unmatched junction bases numbered 6, after V lost 3 bases and J lost 5 bases. This CDR3 is 15 amino acids long. The germline V gene encodes CDR1 MNHEY and CDR2 SVGAGI.

At least ten counts were recorded for this clonotype. The chain joins TRBV28 to TRBJ2-7; weak D call: TRBD1 (6 bases). Per the germline V gene, CDR1 is MDHEN and CDR2 is SYDVKM. The CDR3 spans 17 residues. The V end was cut by 3 bases, the J end by 6 bases, with 24 bases between. The CDR3 reads CASSFGMGARSPLEQYF. CDR3 nucleotides: TGTGCCAGCAGTTTTGGTATGGGGGCACGGAGCCCCCTCGAGCAGTACTTC.

The sample holds many counts of this clonotype. This chain links TRBV10-2 with TRBJ2-1; D gene uncertain. This CDR3 contains 14 residues. V shed 3 bases and J shed 0 bases, with 6 bases lying between them. Germline V CDR1 and CDR2: WSHSY, SAAADI. The CDR3 loop is CASSDSLSYNEQFF. In DNA, the CDR3 is TGCGCCAGCAGTGATTCCCTCTCCTACAATGAGCAGTTCTTC.

This clonotype occurred many times. The V gene is TRBV20-1, the J gene TRBJ1-1; D not certain. V lost 5 bases and J lost 1, with 14 bases in between. The CDR3 extends over 14 amino acids. The germline V gene encodes CDR1 DFQATT and CDR2 SNEGSKA (reference sequence). CDR3 bases: TGCAGTGCTGGGAGGGCAGCGGCGAACACTGAAGCTTTCTTT. Its protein product is CSAGRAAANTEAFF.

Note on this clonotype: A much bigger clone sits one base away, suggesting this may be a read error. This chain connects TRBV12-5 to TRBJ1-2, with a tentative D call TRBD1 (5 bases). The CDR3 length is 16 residues. CDR1 is LGHNT and CDR2 is FRNRAP in the germline V gene. Trimming stripped 4 bases from V and 3 bases from J, with 18 bases between. The CDR3 DNA reads as TGTGCTAGTGGTTATGACCAGGGTGGGCCGTACTATGGCTACACCTTC. As protein: CASGYDQGGPYYGYTF. The full variable domain, completed using reference TRBV12-5 and TRBJ1-2, is DARVTQTPRHKVTEMGQEVTMRCQPILGHNTVFWYRQTMMQGLELLAYFRNRAPLDDSGMPKDRFSAEMPDATLATLKIQPSEPRDSAVYFCASGYDQGGPYYGYTFGSGTRLTVV.

This clonotype was observed many times. V and J are TRBV21-1 and TRBJ1-2. TRBV21-1 is marked as a pseudogene. This CDR3 spans 13 amino acids. CDR3 DNA: TGTGCCCCACAAATGCTACCGGGCTATGGCTACACCTTC. Its protein is CAPQMLPGYGYTF.

The sample holds many counts of this clonotype. V is TRBV12-3 or TRBV12-4 and J is TRBJ1-1; D possibly corresponds to TRBD1 (5 bases). This CDR3 spans 15 amino acids. Trimming stripped 1 base from V and 0 bases from J, with 9 bases between. CDR3 sequence: CASSLGDWVNTEAFF. The DNA of the CDR3 is TGTGCCAGCAGTTTAGGGGACTGGGTGAACACTGAAGCTTTCTTT.

Ten or more counts support this clonotype. The V gene is TRBV19, the J gene TRBJ2-7; 12 nucleotides match TRBD2. The V segment lost 5 bases and the J segment 2 bases; nucleotides outside the gene matches: 4. The CDR3 covers 15 residues. Germline V lookup: CDR1 LNHDA, CDR2 SQIVND (reference sequence). In nucleotides, the CDR3 is TGTGCCAGTAGTGTCCGACTAGCGGGAGCCTACGAGCAGTACTTC. It translates to CASSVRLAGAYEQYF.

In its sample, this clonotype was seen many times. The chain joins TRBV12-3 or TRBV12-4 to TRBJ1-5, with a tentative D call TRBD1 (5 bases). Between the trimmed V and J ends, which lost 1 base and 4 bases, there was a span of 8 bases. The length of the CDR3 is 14 residues. CDR3 sequence reads: CASSLGGWNQPQHF. The CDR3 DNA reads as TGTGCCAGCAGTTTAGGGGGGTGGAATCAGCCCCAGCATTTT.

This clonotype has ten or more counts. This chain connects TRBV27 to TRBJ2-7, with D unresolved. Trimming stripped 6 bases from V and 0 bases from J, with 12 bases between. The CDR3 is made up of 14 amino acids. Germline CDR1 reads MNHEY; CDR2 reads SMNVEV (reference sequence). Written as DNA, the CDR3 is TGTGCCAGCAGCCAGACCAAGGGCTCCTACGAGCAGTACTTC. Translation: CASSQTKGSYEQYF.